The present entry profiles one TCR beta chain with its context. The sample comes from a study of blood T cell repertoires in COVID-19. On the study more broadly: Acute and convalescent COVID-19 specimens originated in the United States, Italy and Spain. T cells, B-cell-depleted T cells, or PBMCs supplied cDNA or gDNA.

Original processing methods: It was from reference gene primer amplification that nucleated cell counts were estimated. The protocol was immunoSEQ multiplex PCR, while the TCRdb copy is restricted to in-frame clones and leaves out a portion. V, J and clone size reflect that table, while D and trimming were determined from the DNA. Among under 170,000 clones, around 85% were seen once, and the ten largest hold less than 3.5%. The source is a man between 65 and 85 years old with acute or convalescent COVID-19. Source material: peripheral blood.

This CDR3 is CSVIAGGTDTQYF. In nucleotides, the CDR3 is TGCAGCGTTATAGCGGGAGGAACAGATACGCAGTATTTT. The chain uses TRBV29-1 and TRBJ2-3; 10 bases align to TRBD2. Per germline, CDR1 SQVTM and CDR2 ANQGSEA. Trimming removed 5 bases from V and 3 bases from J; junction bases left unmatched: 2. The CDR3 runs 13 residues.